This TCR beta chain was documented in a study of blood T cell repertoires in COVID-19. About the research overall: The samples span acute and convalescent COVID-19 from the United States, Italy and Spain. Sources were T cells, B-cell-depleted T cells, or PBMCs; the material itself was cDNA or gDNA.

The CDR3 spans 16 residues. In germline, CDR1 is SGHDT, CDR2 YYEEEE. V gave up 4 bases and J gave up 0 bases; unmatched junction bases: 7. Authors' analysis steps: The assay estimated nucleated cells by amplifying reference gene primers. Sequencing used immunoSEQ multiplex PCR; TCRdb keeps in-frame clones, though not all of them. The V and J calls and clone size come from that table; D and trimming were worked out from the DNA. Of about 66,000 clones detected, approximately 88% appear once; the ten largest clones hold 6% to 7%. The sequence came from an older woman with acute or convalescent COVID-19. The chain recombines TRBV5-6 with TRBJ2-3, with TRBD2 matching over 8 bases. The sequenced sample consisted of peripheral blood. This CDR3 is CASSIRLAPSTDTQYF. The DNA for the CDR3 is TGTGCCAGCAGCATACGACTAGCGCCAAGCACAGATACGCAGTATTTT.